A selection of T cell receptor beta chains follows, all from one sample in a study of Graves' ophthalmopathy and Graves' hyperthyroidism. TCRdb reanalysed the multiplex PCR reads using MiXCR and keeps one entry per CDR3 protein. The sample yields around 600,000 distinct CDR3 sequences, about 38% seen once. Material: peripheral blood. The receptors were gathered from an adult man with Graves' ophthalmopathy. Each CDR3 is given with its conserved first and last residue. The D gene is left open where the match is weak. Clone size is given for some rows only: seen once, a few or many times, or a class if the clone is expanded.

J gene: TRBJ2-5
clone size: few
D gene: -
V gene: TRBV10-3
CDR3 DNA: TGTGCCAGCAGTTTCGGACGGGGGTGGGAGACCCAGTACTTC
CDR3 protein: CASSFGRGWETQYF

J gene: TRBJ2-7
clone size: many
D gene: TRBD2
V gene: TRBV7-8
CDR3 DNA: TGTGCCAGCAGCCTAGGAGCTAGCGGTTACGAGCAGTACTTC
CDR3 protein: CASSLGASGYEQYF

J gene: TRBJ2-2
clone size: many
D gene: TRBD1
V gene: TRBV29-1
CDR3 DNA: TGCAGCGCTACTTCGACAGGGGTGTTTACCGGGGAGCTGTTTTTT
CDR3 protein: CSATSTGVFTGELFF

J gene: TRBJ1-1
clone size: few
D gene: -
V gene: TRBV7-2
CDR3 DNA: TGTGCCAGCAGCCCTCCAGCCAGTGGGAACACTGAAGCTTTCTTT
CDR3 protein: CASSPPASGNTEAFF

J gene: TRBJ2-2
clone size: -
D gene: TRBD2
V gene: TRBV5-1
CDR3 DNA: TGCGCCAGCAGCGGAGCGGGGGCTAGCACCGGGGAGCTGTTTTTT
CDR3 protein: CASSGAGASTGELFF

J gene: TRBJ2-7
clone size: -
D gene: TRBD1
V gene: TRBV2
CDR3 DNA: TGTGCCAGCAGTTTAAACGGACAGGGGGCCTACGAGCAGTACTTC
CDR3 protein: CASSLNGQGAYEQYF

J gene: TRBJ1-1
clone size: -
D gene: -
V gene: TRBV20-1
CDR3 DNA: TGCAGTCCACGGGGGGTCACTGAAGCTTTCTTT
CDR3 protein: CSPRGVTEAFF

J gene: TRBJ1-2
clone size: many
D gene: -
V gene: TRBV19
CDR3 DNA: TGTGCCAGTAGTCTACCGGGACTAGTTGATGGCTACACCTTC
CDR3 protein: CASSLPGLVDGYTF

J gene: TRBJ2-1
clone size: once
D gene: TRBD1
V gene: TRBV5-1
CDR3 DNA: TGCGCCAGCAGCTTTTTACAGGGGCGCAACAATGAGCAGTTCTTC
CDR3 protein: CASSFLQGRNNEQFF

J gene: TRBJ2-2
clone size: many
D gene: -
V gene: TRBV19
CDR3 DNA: TGTGCCAGTAGTCCTCATGGACCCGGGGAGCTGTTTTTT
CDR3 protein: CASSPHGPGELFF

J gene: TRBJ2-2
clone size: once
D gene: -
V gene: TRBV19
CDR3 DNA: TGTGCCAGTAACCGGGACCCAAAAATATCCGGGGAGCTGTTTTTT
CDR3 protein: CASNRDPKISGELFF

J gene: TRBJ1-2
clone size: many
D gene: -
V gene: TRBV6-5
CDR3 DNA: TGTGCCAGCATGAAGAACTATGGCTACACCTTC
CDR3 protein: CASMKNYGYTF

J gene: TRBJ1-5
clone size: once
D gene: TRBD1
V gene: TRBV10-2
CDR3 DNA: TGCGCCAGCAGGAAGGACAGGGGGACTCAGCCCCAGCATTTT
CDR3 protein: CASRKDRGTQPQHF

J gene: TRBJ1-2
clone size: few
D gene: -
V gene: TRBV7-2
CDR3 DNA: TGTGCCAGCAGCTTAGTAGGGCCAGATGGCTACACCTTC
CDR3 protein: CASSLVGPDGYTF

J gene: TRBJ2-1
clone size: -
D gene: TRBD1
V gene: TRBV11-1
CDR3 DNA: TGTGCCAGCAGAGAGGACAGGGGTCATGAGCAGTTCTTC
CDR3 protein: CASREDRGHEQFF

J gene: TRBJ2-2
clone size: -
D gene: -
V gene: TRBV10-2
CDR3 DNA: TGCGCCACCAACGGATTCACAGGGCCCGGGGAGCTGTTTTTT
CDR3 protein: CATNGFTGPGELFF

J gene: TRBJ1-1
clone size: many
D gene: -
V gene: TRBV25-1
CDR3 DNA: TGTGCCAGCAGTATCAACCAGGGAGCTTTCTTT
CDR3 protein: CASSINQGAFF

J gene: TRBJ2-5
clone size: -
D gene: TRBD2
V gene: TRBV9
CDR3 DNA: TGTGCCAGTGGCGTAGGTGGTAGCGGGGACGAGACCCAGTACTTC
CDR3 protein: CASGVGGSGDETQYF

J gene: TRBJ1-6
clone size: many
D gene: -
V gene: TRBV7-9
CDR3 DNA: TGTGCCAGCAGCCTGCGTCGGGGACGGTTAAATTCACCCCTCCACTTT
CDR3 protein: CASSLRRGRLNSPLHF

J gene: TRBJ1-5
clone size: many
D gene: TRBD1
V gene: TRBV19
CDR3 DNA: TGTGCCAGTATCCCGGACAGGGGACGTGGTCAGCCCCAGCATTTT
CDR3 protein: CASIPDRGRGQPQHF

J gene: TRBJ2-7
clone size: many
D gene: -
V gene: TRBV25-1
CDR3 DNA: TGTGCCAGCAGAGATCAGGGCTACGAGCAGTACTTC
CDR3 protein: CASRDQGYEQYF

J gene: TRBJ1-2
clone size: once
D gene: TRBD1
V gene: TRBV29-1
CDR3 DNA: TGCAGCGTTGGTGGACAGGCCATTTCCTATGGCTACACCTTC
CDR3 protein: CSVGGQAISYGYTF

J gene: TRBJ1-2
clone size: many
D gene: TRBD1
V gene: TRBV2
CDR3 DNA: TGTGCCACGCACCGGGACAGGGAGAACTATGGCTACACCTTC
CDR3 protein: CATHRDRENYGYTF

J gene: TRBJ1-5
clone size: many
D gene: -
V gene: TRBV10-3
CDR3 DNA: TGTGCCATCAGTGAGTCGAGCAATCAGCCCCAGCATTTT
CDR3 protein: CAISESSNQPQHF

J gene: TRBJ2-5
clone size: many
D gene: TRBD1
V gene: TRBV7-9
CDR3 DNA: TGTGCCAGCAGCGGCCGGGACAGGGGGCGGCAAGAGACCCAGTACTTC
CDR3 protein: CASSGRDRGRQETQYF

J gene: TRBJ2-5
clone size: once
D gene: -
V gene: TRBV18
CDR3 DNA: TGTGCCAGCTCACCAGGGTCCTCCGAGGGGGCCCAGTACTTC
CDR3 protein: CASSPGSSEGAQYF

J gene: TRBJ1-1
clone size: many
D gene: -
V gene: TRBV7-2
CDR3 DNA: TGTGCCAGCAGTAAAACGATGAACACTGAAGCTTTCTTT
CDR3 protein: CASSKTMNTEAFF

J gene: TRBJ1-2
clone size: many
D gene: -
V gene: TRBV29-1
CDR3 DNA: TGCAGCGTTGAACCCCCAGAAAACTATGGCTACACCTTC
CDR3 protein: CSVEPPENYGYTF

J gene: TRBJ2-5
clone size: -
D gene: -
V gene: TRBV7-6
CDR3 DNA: TGTGCCAGCAGCCTCCCTCCGGCAGGGGCGGGAGAGCAGTACTTC
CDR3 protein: CASSLPPAGAGEQYF

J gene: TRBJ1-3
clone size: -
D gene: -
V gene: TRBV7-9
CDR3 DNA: TGTGCCAGCAGCCTAACAGGGAGCTCTGGAAACACCATATATTTT
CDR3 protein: CASSLTGSSGNTIYF

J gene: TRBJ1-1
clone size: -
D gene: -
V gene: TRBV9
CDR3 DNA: TGTGCCAGCAGCGTAGCCGCAACAGTGAGCACTGAAGCTTTCTTT
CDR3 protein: CASSVAATVSTEAFF

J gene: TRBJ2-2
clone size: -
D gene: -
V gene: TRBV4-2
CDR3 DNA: TGTGCCAGCAGCCCAGTGGGCACCGGGGAGCTGTTTTTT
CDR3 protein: CASSPVGTGELFF

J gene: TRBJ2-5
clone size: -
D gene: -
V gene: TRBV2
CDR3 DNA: TGTGCCAGCAGTGAATGGGCAGGTGAGGGGACCCAGTACTTC
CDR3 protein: CASSEWAGEGTQYF

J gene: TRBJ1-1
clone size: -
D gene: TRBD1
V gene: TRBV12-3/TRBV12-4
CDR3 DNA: TGTGCCAGCAGCAAGGACAGGGTGACCACTGAAGCTTTCTTT
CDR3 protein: CASSKDRVTTEAFF

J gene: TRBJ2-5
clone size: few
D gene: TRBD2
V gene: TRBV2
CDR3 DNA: TGTGCCAGCAGTGCCAGACTAGCGGGGGGGCAAGAGACCCAGTACTTC
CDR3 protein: CASSARLAGGQETQYF

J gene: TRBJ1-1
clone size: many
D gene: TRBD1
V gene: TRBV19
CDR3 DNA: TGTGCCAGTAGTACGACAGGGGAAGGCACTGAAGCTTTCTTT
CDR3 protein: CASSTTGEGTEAFF

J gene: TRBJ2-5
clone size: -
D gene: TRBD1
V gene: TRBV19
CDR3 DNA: TGTGCCAGTAACATACAGGGGAGAGAGACCCAGTACTTC
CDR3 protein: CASNIQGRETQYF

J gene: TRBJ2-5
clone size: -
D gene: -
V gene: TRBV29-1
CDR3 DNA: TGCAGCGTTGCCCACCGAGGTCGGACCCAGTACTTC
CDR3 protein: CSVAHRGRTQYF

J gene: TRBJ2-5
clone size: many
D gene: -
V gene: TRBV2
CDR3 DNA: TGTGCCAGCAGTGATATAGGTCTTGGCTGGTACTTC
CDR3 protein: CASSDIGLGWYF

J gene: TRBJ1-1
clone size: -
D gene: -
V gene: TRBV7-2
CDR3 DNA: TGTGCCAGCAGCGGACTAGCGCTGGCAGCAGAAGCTTTCTTT
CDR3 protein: CASSGLALAAEAFF

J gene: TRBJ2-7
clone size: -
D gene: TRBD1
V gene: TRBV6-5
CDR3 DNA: TGTGCCAGCACGACAGGGGGCGCATACGAGCAGTACTTC
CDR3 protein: CASTTGGAYEQYF

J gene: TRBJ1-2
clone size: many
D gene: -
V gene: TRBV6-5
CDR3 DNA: TGTGCCAGCAGAAAGACAGTGAATCCTGGCTACACCTTC
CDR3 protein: CASRKTVNPGYTF

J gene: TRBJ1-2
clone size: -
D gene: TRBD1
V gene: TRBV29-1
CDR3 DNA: TGCAGCGTACGGGACAGGGTGGATGGCTACACCTTC
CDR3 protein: CSVRDRVDGYTF

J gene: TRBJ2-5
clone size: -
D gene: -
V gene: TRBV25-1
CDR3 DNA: TGTGCCAGCACTGCGACATGGTCGGGAGAGACCCAGTACTTC
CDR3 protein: CASTATWSGETQYF

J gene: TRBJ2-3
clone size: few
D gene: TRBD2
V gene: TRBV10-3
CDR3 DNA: TGTGCCATCAGTGAACAAGCGGGAGTATTCGCAGATACGCAGTATTTT
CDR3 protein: CAISEQAGVFADTQYF

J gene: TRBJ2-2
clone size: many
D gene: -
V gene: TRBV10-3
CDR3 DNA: TGTGCCATCAGTGAGTCGGTTAGGGGGAACACCGGGGAGCTGTTTTTT
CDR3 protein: CAISESVRGNTGELFF

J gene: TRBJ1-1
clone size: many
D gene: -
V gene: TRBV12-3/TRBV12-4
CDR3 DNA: TGTGCCAGCAGTTTACGGGCCGAGAACACTGAAGCTTTCTTT
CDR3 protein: CASSLRAENTEAFF

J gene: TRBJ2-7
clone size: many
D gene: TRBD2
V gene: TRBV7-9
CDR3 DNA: TGTGCCAGCAGCCCTCTAGCGGGATCCTCCTACGAGCAGTACTTC
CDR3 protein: CASSPLAGSSYEQYF

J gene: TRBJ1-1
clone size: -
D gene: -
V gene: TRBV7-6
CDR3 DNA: TGTGCCAGCAGCCGTGGGGTGAACGCTGAAGCTTTCTTT
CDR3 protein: CASSRGVNAEAFF

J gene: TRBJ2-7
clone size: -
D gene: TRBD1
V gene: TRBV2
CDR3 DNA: TGTGCCAGGGAGACAGGGGACGAGCAGTACTTC
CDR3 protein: CARETGDEQYF

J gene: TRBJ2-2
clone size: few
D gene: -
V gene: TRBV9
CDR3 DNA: TGTGCCAGCAGCATTAGTGGGGGGCGGAACACCGGGGAGCTGTTTTTT
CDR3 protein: CASSISGGRNTGELFF

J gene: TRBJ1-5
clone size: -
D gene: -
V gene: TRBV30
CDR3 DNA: TGTGCCTGGAGTGTAGGCTCCCCGGGCGCGCCCCAGCATTTT
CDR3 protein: CAWSVGSPGAPQHF

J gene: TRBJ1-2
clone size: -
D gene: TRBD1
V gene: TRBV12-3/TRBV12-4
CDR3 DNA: TGTGCCAGCTCACCCCCCCCGGGACAGCCACCTTCCAACTATGGCTACACCTTC
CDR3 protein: CASSPPPGQPPSNYGYTF

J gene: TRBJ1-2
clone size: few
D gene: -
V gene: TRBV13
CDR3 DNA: TGTGCCAGCAGCAGACCCGGGACACCTAACTATGGCTACACCTTC
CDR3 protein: CASSRPGTPNYGYTF

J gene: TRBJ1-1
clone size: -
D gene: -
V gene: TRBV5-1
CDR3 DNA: TGCGCCAGCAGCTCAGAGTCATATGAAACTTTCTTT
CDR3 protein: CASSSESYETFF

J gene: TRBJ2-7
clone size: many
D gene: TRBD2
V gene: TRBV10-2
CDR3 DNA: TGCGCCAGCAGTGGGGGGGGTGTCCGGTCCTACGAGCAGTACTTC
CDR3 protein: CASSGGGVRSYEQYF

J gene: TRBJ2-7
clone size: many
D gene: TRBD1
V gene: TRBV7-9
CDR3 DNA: TGTGCCAGCAGCTTATTGTCGGGACAGCGACCTTACGAGCAGTACTTC
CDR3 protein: CASSLLSGQRPYEQYF